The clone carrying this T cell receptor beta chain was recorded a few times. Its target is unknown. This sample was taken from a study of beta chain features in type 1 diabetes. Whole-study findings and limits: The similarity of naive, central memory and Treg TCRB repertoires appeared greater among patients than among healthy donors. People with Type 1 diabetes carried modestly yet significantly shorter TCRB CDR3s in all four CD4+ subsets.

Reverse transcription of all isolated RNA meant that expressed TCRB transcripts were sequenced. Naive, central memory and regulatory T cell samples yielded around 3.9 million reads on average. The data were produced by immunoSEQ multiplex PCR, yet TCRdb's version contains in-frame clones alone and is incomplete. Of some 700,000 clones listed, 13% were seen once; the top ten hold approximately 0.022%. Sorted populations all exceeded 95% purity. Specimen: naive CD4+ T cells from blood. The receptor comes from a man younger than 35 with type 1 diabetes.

CDR3 residues: CASSSAKSYEQYF. The CDR3 bases are TGTGCCAGCAGTTCCGCAAAATCCTACGAGCAGTACTTC. The rearrangement joins TRBV6-5 to TRBJ2-7; no clear D gene. Per germline, CDR1 MNHEY and CDR2 SVGAGI. V was shortened by 4 bases and J by 1 base, with 8 bases between the two germline ends. The CDR3 has 13 residues.